This entry features one T cell receptor (beta chain) sequence. The data stem from a study of blood T cell repertoires in COVID-19. For the study at large: Sites in the United States, Italy and Spain provided acute and convalescent COVID-19 samples.

The CDR3 contains 16 residues. Trimming took off 5 bases at V and 1 base at J, with 15 bases between the two ends. Germline values: CDR1 LGHDT, CDR2 YNNKEL (reference sequence). In the authors' workflow: Amplification from reference gene primers served as the basis for estimated nucleated cell counts. Produced via immunoSEQ multiplex PCR; TCRdb's table is partial and in-frame only. V and J calls and clone size come straight from that table; D and trimming were deduced from the DNA. The sample shows roughly 68,000 clones, around four fifths of them seen only once. Sequenced sample: peripheral blood. This sequence originates from a woman aged 45-65 years with acute or convalescent COVID-19. J is TRBJ2-1 and V is TRBV3-1 (or the pseudogene TRBV3-2); a possible D gene is TRBD2 (6 bases). The DNA of the CDR3 is TGTGCCAGCAGCTCGTTCGGGAGCACGTCCTACAATGAGCAGTTCTTC. This sequence encodes CASSSFGSTSYNEQFF.